Described below is a single T cell receptor (beta chain) sequence and its context. No antigen is known for it. This specimen belongs to a study of cytomegalovirus exposure and HLA in healthy donors. Trimming took off 1 base at V and 4 bases at J, with 11 bases between the two ends. Germline V gene sequence: CDR1 MNHNS, CDR2 SASEGT. The CDR3 extends over 15 amino acids. 13 Jbeta primers and 60 Vbeta primers were used for the PCR. This table comes from immunoSEQ multiplex PCR, and its TCRdb copy is limited to in-frame clones, with some not included. The top ten clones hold less than 4% of a sample with fewer than 150,000 clones, under 85% of them seen once. General study points: According to reports, the classifier identified cytomegalovirus status with high specificity and sensitivity. It was likely that a cluster of highly shared sequence variants was a sequencing artifact.

V and J are TRBV6-1 and TRBJ2-4; unclear D gene. Sequencing was done on a sample of PBMCs. This TCR came from a young man in good health and CMV-seronegative. Here the CDR3 DNA reads TGTGCCAGCAGTGAAGTGGCACAGATTAAAAACATTCAGTACTTC. Amino acids: CASSEVAQIKNIQYF.